These 21 T cell receptor beta chains were all obtained from the same sample, sequenced in a study of blood T cells in healthy people across ages. The authors ran a second PCR of 7 to 11 cycles using a sample-barcoded 5' primer and a J-beta primer mix. From the 5' RACE reads, TCRdb called clonotypes with MiXCR, one entry per CDR3 protein. The sample lists 700,000 to 950,000 distinct CDR3 sequences; more than 40% were seen once. The sequenced sample was blood. These receptors were collected from an older woman in good health.

The rearrangement joins TRBV4-3 to TRBJ2-7; D unclear. Per the germline V gene, CDR1 is LGHNA and CDR2 is YSLEER. V was shortened by 2 bases and J by 2 bases, with 10 bases between the two germline ends. This CDR3 is 14 amino acids long. Written as DNA, the CDR3 is TGCGCCAGCAGCCAATCGGGCACCACCTACGAGCAGTACTTC. Protein sequence: CASSQSGTTYEQYF.

V gene TRBV9 combines with J gene TRBJ1-1, with 7 bases identical to TRBD1. V was pared by 3 bases and J by 5 bases, with 7 bases of the junction left unmatched. This CDR3 comprises 14 residues. Germline loops: CDR1 SGDLS, CDR2 YYNGEE. The CDR3 reads CASSAYTGDTEAFF. Written as DNA, the CDR3 is TGTGCCAGCAGCGCTTACACAGGGGATACTGAAGCTTTCTTT.

V usage is TRBV28 and J usage is TRBJ2-2, with no clear D. This CDR3 is 15 amino acids long. Per the germline V gene, CDR1 is MDHEN and CDR2 is SYDVKM. V was shortened by 6 bases and J by 0 bases, with 11 bases between the two germline ends. The CDR3 is CASSRRLANTGELFF. The CDR3 DNA is TGTGCCAGCAGCCGCCGACTTGCGAACACCGGGGAGCTGTTTTTT.

This clonotype was observed a few times. The chain uses TRBV28 and TRBJ2-5, with D perhaps TRBD2 (5 bases). The CDR3 has 16 residues. CDR1 and CDR2 (germline): MDHEN, SYDVKM. The germline V and J ends were trimmed by 5 bases and 11 bases, with 27 bases remaining between them. CDR3 in DNA: TGTGCCAGCAGTACACCCCGGGATCCACAGTATCATGAGCAGTACTTC. This codes for CASSTPRDPQYHEQYF.

In this sample, this clonotype turned up a few times. The V gene is TRBV5-6, the J gene TRBJ2-7, with D tentatively TRBD1 (5 bases). The J call may be in error: the DNA end matches TRBJ2-4 better. The CDR3 extends over 14 amino acids. The germline gives CDR1 SGHDT, CDR2 YYEEEE. The chain's CDR3 is CASSSRGMGNIQYF. DNA for the CDR3: TGTGCCAGCAGCTCTAGGGGAATGGGAAACATTCAGTACTTC.

The genes are TRBV4-2 and TRBJ2-4, with D maybe TRBD2 (6 bases). The end of the DNA fits TRBJ2-7 better, so the J call may be wrong. Per germline, CDR1 LGHNA and CDR2 YNFKEQ. The CDR3 consists of 13 residues. The CDR3 nucleotides read TGTGCCAGCAGCCAATATTATAGCGGCGAGCAGTACTTC. Translation: CASSQYYSGEQYF.

This clonotype was detected a few times. The V call is TRBV20-1, the J call TRBJ2-5; tentative D call: TRBD2 (6 bases). The V gene lost 1 base and the J gene lost 1 base, with 10 bases spanning the gap. The CDR3 is made up of 14 amino acids. The V gene's germline CDR1 is DFQATT and CDR2 SNEGSKA (reference sequence). This CDR3 is CSARVGEAQETQYF. CDR3 bases: TGCAGTGCTAGAGTTGGGGAGGCCCAAGAGACCCAGTACTTC.

Comment on this clonotype: A clone one base away is much larger, so this may be a read error. This chain links TRBV7-2 with TRBJ2-1; D possibly corresponds to TRBD2 (6 bases). The J call may be mistaken, given a closer DNA end match to TRBJ2-7. The CDR3 spans 14 residues. The V gene's germline CDR1 is SGHTA and CDR2 FQGNSA. CDR3 in DNA: TGTGCCAGCAGCTCCGGGAGCTCCTACAATGAGCAGTACTTC. This sequence encodes CASSSGSSYNEQYF.

This clonotype was detected only a few times. The CDR3 sequence is CSALRGRDEQYF. The CDR3 nucleotides are TGCAGTGCTCTCAGGGGACGCGACGAGCAGTACTTC. The V gene is TRBV20-1, the J gene TRBJ2-7, with TRBD1 as a possible D gene (6 bases). This CDR3 spans 12 amino acids. The ends were cut back, 5 bases at V and 5 bases at J, with 13 bases in the middle. Germline values: CDR1 DFQATT, CDR2 SNEGSKA (reference sequence).

This clonotype showed up just a few times. The chain uses TRBV6-5 and TRBJ1-5; D gene ambiguous. Germline V gene sequence: CDR1 MNHEY, CDR2 SVGAGI. The CDR3 is 15 residues long. V was trimmed by 2 bases and J by 1 base, leaving 9 bases between them. CDR3 nucleotide sequence: TGTGCCAGCAGTTACGGCAGTGGAAGCAATCAGCCCCAGCATTTT. It specifies CASSYGSGSNQPQHF.

This clonotype was recorded a few times. The chain uses TRBV20-1 and TRBJ1-2, with D perhaps TRBD1 (6 bases). V lost 0 bases and J 4 bases, leaving 12 bases between the germline ends. CDR3 length: 14 amino acids. The germline gives CDR1 DFQATT, CDR2 SNEGSKA (reference sequence). As DNA, the CDR3 is TGCAGTGCTAGAGATGCGGGGGGCAGCTATGGCTACACCTTC. It specifies CSARDAGGSYGYTF.

There are a few counts of this clonotype. This sequence joins TRBV29-1 and TRBJ1-5; the D is unclear. The V end was cut by 4 bases, the J end by 6 bases, with 13 bases between. This CDR3 region has 13 residues. From germline, CDR1 is SQVTM and CDR2 ANQGSEA. DNA for the CDR3: TGCAGCGTTGCGGGCCGCGAGGGTCAGCCCCAGCATTTT. It is translated as CSVAGREGQPQHF.

The J gene is TRBJ2-7, the V gene TRBV20-1; a weak D match, TRBD1 (7 bases). V lost 3 bases and J 0 bases, leaving 12 bases between the germline ends. CDR3 length: 14 amino acids. The V gene's germline CDR1 is DFQATT and CDR2 SNEGSKA (reference sequence). This CDR3 reads CSASQGGNSYEQYF. CDR3 nucleotide sequence: TGCAGTGCTAGCCAGGGGGGAAACTCCTACGAGCAGTACTTC.

The chain uses TRBV5-1 and TRBJ2-1; D might be TRBD2 (5 bases). V dropped 2 bases and J dropped 8 bases, with 14 bases sitting between them. The CDR3 contains 14 residues. Per the germline V gene, CDR1 is SGHRS and CDR2 is YFSETQ. The CDR3: CASSFDYTGDEQFF. DNA for the CDR3: TGCGCCAGCAGCTTTGACTACACGGGCGATGAGCAGTTCTTC.

This clonotype was seen only once. This sequence joins TRBV7-9 and TRBJ2-2, with a tentative D call TRBD2 (6 bases). Deletions cut 5 bases from V and 7 bases from J, with 14 bases between. This CDR3 has 14 residues. The germline V gene has CDR1 SEHNR and CDR2 FQNEAQ (reference sequence). The CDR3 protein is CASSRRETNGELFF. CDR3 nucleotide sequence: TGTGCCAGCAGCCGTCGGGAGACGAACGGGGAGCTGTTTTTT. The full variable domain, with the rest looked up from reference TRBV7-9 and TRBJ2-2, is DTGVSQNPRHKITKRGQNVTFRCDPISEHNRLYWYRQTLGQGPEFLTYFQNEAQLEKSRLLSDRFSAERPKGSFSTLEIQRTEQGDSAMYLCASSRRETNGELFFGEGSRLTVL.

This clonotype has just a few counts. The chain couples TRBV29-1 to TRBJ2-3; D is undetermined. Germline values: CDR1 SQVTM, CDR2 ANQGSEA. The ends were cut back, 4 bases at V and 1 base at J, with 15 bases in the middle. This CDR3 has 15 amino acids. The CDR3 region has the DNA TGCAGCGTTGGGATCCGAGGAAAGGGCACAGATACGCAGTATTTT. It translates to CSVGIRGKGTDTQYF.

This chain uses TRBV30 with TRBJ2-6; D gene ambiguous. Per the germline V gene, CDR1 is GTSNPN and CDR2 is SVGIG (reference sequence). V lost 4 bases and J 3 bases, leaving 10 bases between the germline ends. CDR3 length equals 14 residues. The CDR3 sequence is CAWIHPLGANVLTF. The CDR3 DNA reads as TGTGCCTGGATTCATCCCCTTGGGGCCAACGTCCTGACTTTC. The full variable domain, with the rest looked up from reference TRBV30 and TRBJ2-6, is SQTIHQWPATLVQPVGSPLSLECTVEGTSNPNLYWYRQAAGRGLQLLFYSVGIGQISSEVPQNLSASRPQDRQFILSSKKLLLSDSGFYLCAWIHPLGANVLTFGAGSRLTVL.

The chain recombines TRBV10-2 with TRBJ2-1, with a weak D call TRBD2 (6 bases). The CDR3 is 12 residues long. CDR1 is WSHSY, CDR2 SAAADI, per germline. Trimming shortened V by 9 bases and J by 4 bases, and 10 bases separated the two germline ends. In DNA form, the CDR3 reads TGCGCCAGTTTACGGGGGTACAATGAGCAGTTCTTC. It specifies CASLRGYNEQFF.

This clonotype was recorded at least ten times. The CDR3: CASSLAGTNEQFF. In DNA form, the CDR3 reads TGCGCCAGCAGCTTGGCAGGGACAAATGAGCAGTTCTTC. This chain uses TRBV5-1 with TRBJ2-1; TRBD1 might be the D (6 bases). The length of the CDR3 is 13 residues. From germline, CDR1 is SGHRS and CDR2 YFSETQ. Trimming left V 0 bases short and J 7 bases short, with 8 bases between.

The gene calls are TRBV20-1 and TRBJ2-1; the match to TRBD2 covers 9 bases. The J call may be wrong; the DNA end is better matched by TRBJ2-7. Germline lookup yields CDR1 DFQATT and CDR2 SNEGSKA (reference sequence). The CDR3 has 14 amino acids. Here the CDR3 reads CSARKREVYNEQYF. DNA for the CDR3: TGCAGTGCTCGTAAGCGGGAGGTCTACAATGAGCAGTACTTC.

The V call is TRBV20-1, the J call TRBJ2-7; possible D gene TRBD2, 8 bases. The DNA matches TRBJ2-5 better at its end, which makes the J call doubtful. The CDR3 spans 14 residues. CDR1 and CDR2 (germline): DFQATT, SNEGSKA (reference sequence). This CDR3 is CSANPGGGGETQYF. CDR3 bases: TGCAGTGCTAACCCGGGAGGGGGCGGAGAGACCCAGTACTTC.